A single sample is the source of the 24 T cell receptor beta chains below, sequenced in a study of blood T cell repertoires in COVID-19. The method was immunoSEQ multiplex PCR; TCRdb's version includes in-frame clones alone and lacks a portion of them. The table has some 130,000 clones, 75% to 90% seen once. The sequenced sample was peripheral blood. These receptor sequences come from a human donor in a cohort sampled during active COVID-19.

This rearrangement joins TRBV19 to TRBJ2-3; 7 nucleotides align to TRBD2. V shed 7 bases and J 2 bases; nucleotides not matched to a gene: 9. Germline V CDR1 and CDR2: LNHDA, SQIVND (reference sequence). The CDR3 sequence is 15 residues long. The chain's CDR3 is CASTQSGEATDTQYF. CDR3 nucleotides: TGTGCCAGTACCCAGAGCGGGGAAGCCACAGATACGCAGTATTTT.

This clone was counted only a few times. V and J are TRBV12-5 and TRBJ1-1, with 10 bases aligning to TRBD1. The length of the CDR3 is 16 residues. CDR1 and CDR2 from the germline V gene are LGHNT and FRNRAP. The J segment lost 3 bases and the V segment lost 5 bases, leaving 9 bases of the junction unmatched. This chain's CDR3 is CASGQHRTGGYTEAFF. The CDR3 DNA follows: TGTGCTAGTGGTCAACATCGGACAGGGGGTTACACTGAAGCTTTCTTT.

The chain recombines TRBV7-2 with TRBJ1-6; D remains ambiguous. Germline CDR1 reads SGHTA; CDR2 reads FQGNSA. Trimming took 1 base from V and 3 from J, leaving 7 bases between them. This CDR3 contains 15 residues. CDR3 nucleotide sequence: TGTGCCAGCAGCTTAGGGCCGGGCTATAATTCACCCCTCCACTTT. It translates to CASSLGPGYNSPLHF.

The rearrangement links TRBV12-3 or TRBV12-4 to TRBJ1-1; 7 bases are shared with TRBD1. Trimming cost V 5 bases and J 3 bases; bases outside gene matches: 3. The CDR3 sequence is 13 residues long. CDR3 coding DNA: TGTGCCAGCAGTCTAGGGACAGACACTGAAGCTTTCTTT. Its translation: CASSLGTDTEAFF.

V gene TRBV27 combines with J gene TRBJ2-5; 10 bases fit TRBD1. CDR3 size: 14 residues. The V and J ends lost 5 bases and 5 bases, in that order; junction bases with no gene match: 5. The germline gives CDR1 MNHEY, CDR2 SMNVEV (reference sequence). The DNA of the CDR3 is TGTGCCAGCAGTGGGACAGGGGATTGGGAGACCCAGTACTTC. It is translated as CASSGTGDWETQYF.

For this clone: At one boundary the junction diverges from the germline segment, which might be a read error. The chain carries TRBV7-2 and TRBJ2-2; 10 bases are a match to TRBD2. Germline lookup yields CDR1 SGHTA and CDR2 FQGNSA. CDR3 length: 17 amino acids. CDR3 amino acids: CASSLASLAGVAGELFF. CDR3 in DNA: TGTGCCAGCAGCCTAGCCAGTCTAGCGGGAGTAGCCGGGGAGCTGTTTTTT.

J is TRBJ2-1 and V is TRBV5-1; 7 nucleotides align to TRBD1. Germline CDR1 and CDR2: SGHRS and YFSETQ. The CDR3 runs to 15 residues. J gave up 4 bases and V 1 base, and 5 bases lay outside the gene matches. Here the CDR3 DNA reads TGCGCCAGCAGCTTGACAGGGGTAAAGTACAATGAGCAGTTCTTC. Translation gives CASSLTGVKYNEQFF.

The chain uses TRBV12-5 and TRBJ1-2; 9 bases are shared with TRBD1. Germline V CDR1 and CDR2: LGHNT, FRNRAP. CDR3 length equals 15 residues. Trimming took 5 bases from V and 6 from J; bases not matched to a gene: 10. In DNA form, the CDR3 reads TGTGCTAGTGGTATCCCCCGGGACAGGGAGAATGGCTACACCTTC. Amino acids: CASGIPRDRENGYTF. The entire variable domain, with the rest obtained from reference TRBV12-5 and TRBJ1-2, is as follows: DARVTQTPRHKVTEMGQEVTMRCQPILGHNTVFWYRQTMMQGLELLAYFRNRAPLDDSGMPKDRFSAEMPDATLATLKIQPSEPRDSAVYFCASGIPRDRENGYTFGSGTRLTVV.

The V call is TRBV10-3, the J call TRBJ1-3; possibly TRBD1 for D (6 bases). This CDR3 comprises 14 residues. Germline V gene sequence: CDR1 ENHRY, CDR2 SYGVKD. Trimming removed 6 bases from V and 4 bases from J, with 13 bases in between. CDR3 in amino acids: CAISPTGNGNTIYF. The CDR3 coding sequence is TGTGCCATCAGCCCCACAGGGAACGGAAACACCATATATTTT.

The chain links TRBV5-1 to TRBJ1-5; 7 bases line up with TRBD1. This CDR3 contains 15 residues. V lost 4 bases, J lost 0 bases, and 4 bases stayed unmatched. CDR1 and CDR2 (germline): SGHRS, YFSETQ. The chain's CDR3 is CASSAGTDSNQPQHF. The DNA for the CDR3 is TGCGCCAGCAGCGCCGGGACAGATAGCAATCAGCCCCAGCATTTT.

A single count supports this clone. The chain carries TRBV4-1 and TRBJ1-2; 10 nucleotides match TRBD1. V gave up 0 bases and J gave up 7 bases; unmatched junction bases: 11. CDR3 size: 17 residues. CDR1 and CDR2 from the germline V gene are MGHRA and YSYEKL. DNA of the CDR3: TGCGCCAGCAGCCAAGAGAACGCGGGACAGGGGAGGAGTGGCTACACCTTC. Translating it yields CASSQENAGQGRSGYTF.

The chain couples TRBV19 to TRBJ1-1; no clear D. Germline lookup yields CDR1 LNHDA and CDR2 SQIVND (reference sequence). The CDR3 sequence is 14 residues long. Between the trimmed V and J ends, which lost 2 bases and 4 bases, there was a span of 11 bases. As DNA, the CDR3 is TGTGCCAGTAGTATATCTACAGCGGGCACTGAAGCTTTCTTT. This gives the protein CASSISTAGTEAFF.

CDR3: CASSLGQGGTEAFF. CDR3 nucleotide sequence: TGCGCCAGCAGCTTGGGACAGGGCGGCACTGAAGCTTTCTTT. The rearrangement joins TRBV5-1 to TRBJ1-1; 7 bases fit TRBD1. Germline CDR1 reads SGHRS; CDR2 reads YFSETQ. The V gene end was trimmed by 0 bases and the J gene end by 4 bases; junction bases not matched to a gene: 3. The CDR3 is 14 amino acids. The whole variable domain, remainder taken from reference TRBV5-1 and TRBJ1-1, is KAGVTQTPRYLIKTRGQQVTLSCSPISGHRSVSWYQQTPGQGLQFLFEYFSETQRNKGNFPGRFSGRQFSNSRSEMNVSTLELGDSALYLCASSLGQGGTEAFFGQGTRLTVV.

The chain is built from TRBV3-1 (or the pseudogene TRBV3-2) and TRBJ1-1; 8 bases map to TRBD1. The CDR3 is 15 amino acids. Per germline, CDR1 LGHDT and CDR2 YNNKEL (reference sequence). With V trimmed by 1 base and J by 3 bases, 4 bases remained unmatched. The CDR3 sequence: CASSQVDRGYTEAFF. The CDR3 DNA is TGTGCCAGCAGCCAAGTTGACAGGGGATACACTGAAGCTTTCTTT.

The genes are TRBV19 and TRBJ1-5, with 12 bases identical to TRBD1. The CDR3 contains 16 residues. Germline CDR1 reads LNHDA; CDR2 reads SQIVND (reference sequence). After removal of 4 bases from V and 5 bases from J, the junction contained 6 bases not matched to a gene. In DNA form, the CDR3 reads TGTGCCAGTAGTAGCCCGGGACAGGGGGCGGATCAGCCCCAGCATTTT. Encoded protein: CASSSPGQGADQPQHF. The full variable domain, rest sourced from reference TRBV19 and TRBJ1-5, is DGGITQSPKYLFRKEGQNVTLSCEQNLNHDAMYWYRQDPGQGLRLIYYSQIVNDFQKGDIAEGYSVSREKKESFPLTVTSAQKNPTAFYLCASSSPGQGADQPQHFGDGTRLSIL.

The CDR3 spells CASSLSRGTTEAFF. CDR3 bases: TGTGCCAGCAGCCTTAGTCGGGGGACCACTGAAGCTTTCTTT. The chain recombines TRBV7-2 with TRBJ1-1; the D gene is possibly TRBD1 (5 bases). CDR3 size: 14 residues. Trimming shortened V by 5 bases and J by 4 bases, and 14 bases separated the two germline ends. Germline CDR1 SGHTA, CDR2 FQGNSA. The entire variable domain, with the rest obtained from reference TRBV7-2 and TRBJ1-1, is as follows: GAGVSQSPSNKVTEKGKDVELRCDPISGHTALYWYRQSLGQGLEFLIYFQGNSAPDKSGLPSDRFSAERTGGSVSTLTIQRTQQEDSAVYLCASSLSRGTTEAFFGQGTRLTVV.

This clone was seen only once. The rearrangement joins TRBV15 to TRBJ1-2, with 9 bases matching TRBD1. CDR1 LNHNV and CDR2 YYDKDF come from the germline V gene (reference sequence). V lost 0 bases, J lost 4 bases, and 18 bases stayed unmatched. This CDR3 is built from 20 residues. CDR3 nucleotide sequence: TGTGCCACCAGCAGAGACCTTCCGACAGGGGGGAACCACCGTACCTATGGCTACACCTTC. It codes for CATSRDLPTGGNHRTYGYTF.

The genes are TRBV3-1 (or the pseudogene TRBV3-2) and TRBJ2-1; 8 bases fit TRBD2. The germline gives CDR1 LGHDT, CDR2 YNNKEL (reference sequence). The junction had 8 bases not matched to a gene; V was cut back by 5 bases and J by 5 bases. There are 15 residues in the CDR3. CDR3 region: CASSSRGGLNNEQFF. CDR3 bases: TGTGCCAGCAGCTCTCGGGGGGGCCTAAACAATGAGCAGTTCTTC.

The chain employs TRBV13 and TRBJ2-3; 12 bases are shared with TRBD2. The junction had 2 bases not matched to a gene; V was cut back by 4 bases and J by 6 bases. Germline V gene lookup returns CDR1 PRHDT and CDR2 FYEKMQ (reference sequence). The CDR3 spans 14 residues. CDR3 sequence: CASSSSGGADTQYF. CDR3 coding DNA: TGTGCCAGCAGCTCTAGCGGGGGGGCCGATACGCAGTATTTT.

The DNA for the CDR3 is TGTGCCAGCAGCCCGGACAGCTCTGAAGCTTTCTTT. Translating gives CASSPDSSEAFF. The chain uses TRBV7-2 and TRBJ1-1; maybe TRBD1 (6 bases). This CDR3 has 12 residues. V was trimmed by 5 bases and J by 6 bases, leaving 10 bases between them. The germline V gene encodes CDR1 SGHTA and CDR2 FQGNSA.

The V and J genes are TRBV4-1 and TRBJ1-1; the match to TRBD1 covers 9 bases. The CDR3 is 16 amino acids. The V segment lost 2 bases and the J segment 5 bases; nucleotides outside the gene matches: 9. Looked up from germline, CDR1 is MGHRA and CDR2 is YSYEKL. The CDR3 loop reads CASSQPNRGRGTEAFF. As DNA, the CDR3 is TGCGCCAGCAGCCAACCTAACAGGGGGCGAGGGACTGAAGCTTTCTTT.

V gene TRBV9 combines with J gene TRBJ1-4; 7 bases match TRBD1. The V and J ends lost 4 bases and 8 bases, in that order; junction bases with no gene match: 8. CDR3 length equals 14 residues. Per germline, CDR1 SGDLS and CDR2 YYNGEE. The CDR3 is CASSLDRIGEKLFF. In DNA form, the CDR3 reads TGTGCCAGCAGCCTGGACAGGATAGGGGAAAAACTGTTTTTT.

The rearrangement joins TRBV11-3 to TRBJ1-1, with 8 bases lining up with TRBD1. The germline V gene has CDR1 SGHNT and CDR2 YENEEA. J gave up 0 bases and V 6 bases, and 6 bases lay outside the gene matches. The CDR3 length is 15 residues. The CDR3 DNA follows: TGTGCCAGCAGGGGGGACAGGCCTTTGAACACTGAAGCTTTCTTT. Protein: CASRGDRPLNTEAFF.

The chain combines TRBV12-3 or TRBV12-4 with TRBJ1-2; no reliable D call. The ends were cut back, 3 bases at V and 4 bases at J, with 9 bases in the middle. The CDR3 is 13 residues long. As DNA, the CDR3 is TGTGCCAGCAGTTTCAGAGGATCCTATGGCTACACCTTC. It is translated as CASSFRGSYGYTF.